The subject of this entry is one T cell receptor (beta chain). Its antigen is still unknown. These data belong to a study of T cell responses to AZD1222 COVID-19 vaccine. The method was immunoSEQ multiplex PCR; TCRdb's version includes in-frame clones alone and lacks a portion of them. Among approximately 89,000 clones listed, about 82% were seen once. Second-dose timings of about 4 or about 12 weeks were pooled. The ends were cut back, 2 bases at V and 2 bases at J, with 10 bases in the middle. The germline V gene has CDR1 SGHTA and CDR2 FQGNSA. The CDR3 is made up of 15 amino acids. Points from the study as a whole: Clonal diversity was possibly underestimated, and the donors were mostly white British, with more females.

The TCR comes from an adult who received the AZD1222 COVID-19 vaccine. The chain employs TRBV7-2 and TRBJ1-5, with D maybe TRBD1 (5 bases). The source was peripheral blood, collected 28 days after the second AZD1222 dose. Here the CDR3 DNA reads TGTGCCAGCAGCTTACGGCAGGGCGGCAATCAGCCCCAGCATTTT. This encodes CASSLRQGGNQPQHF. Based on the CDR3 plus reference TRBV7-2 and TRBJ1-5, the full variable domain is GAGVSQSPSNKVTEKGKDVELRCDPISGHTALYWYRQSLGQGLEFLIYFQGNSAPDKSGLPSDRFSAERTGGSVSTLTIQRTQQEDSAVYLCASSLRQGGNQPQHFGDGTRLSIL.